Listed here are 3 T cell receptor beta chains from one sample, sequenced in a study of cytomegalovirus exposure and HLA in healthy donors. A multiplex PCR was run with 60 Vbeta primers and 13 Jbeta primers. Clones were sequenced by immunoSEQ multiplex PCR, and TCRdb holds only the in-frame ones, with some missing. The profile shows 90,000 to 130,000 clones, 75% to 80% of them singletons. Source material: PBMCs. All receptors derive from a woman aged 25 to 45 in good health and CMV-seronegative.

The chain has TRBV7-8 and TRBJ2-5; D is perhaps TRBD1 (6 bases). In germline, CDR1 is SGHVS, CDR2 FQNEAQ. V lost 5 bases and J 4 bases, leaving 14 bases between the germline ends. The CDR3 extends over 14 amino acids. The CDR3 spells CASSGPVGAETQYF. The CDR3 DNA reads TGTGCCAGCAGCGGACCGGTGGGGGCAGAGACCCAGTACTTC.

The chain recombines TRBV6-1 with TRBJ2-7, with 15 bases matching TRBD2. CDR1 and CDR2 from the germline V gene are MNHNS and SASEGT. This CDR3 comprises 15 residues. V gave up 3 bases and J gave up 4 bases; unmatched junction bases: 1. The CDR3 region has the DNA TGTGCCAGCAGTGAGGGACTAGCGGGAGGATACGAGCAGTACTTC. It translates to CASSEGLAGGYEQYF.

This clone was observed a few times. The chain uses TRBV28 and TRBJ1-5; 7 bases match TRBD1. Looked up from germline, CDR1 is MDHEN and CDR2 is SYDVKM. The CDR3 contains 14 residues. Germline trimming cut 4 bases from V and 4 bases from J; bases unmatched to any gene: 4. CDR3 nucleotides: TGTGCCAGCAGTTACAGGGGAACGAATCAGCCCCAGCATTTT. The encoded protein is CASSYRGTNQPQHF.